This T cell receptor (beta chain) was sequenced during a study of shared clonotypes between healthy human individuals. Study results and limitations: With few donors, the genetic and exposure-history diversity represented was limited.

As for this clone: The target antigen is unknown. A far larger clone is a single base away, which makes a read error likely.

The method was immunoSEQ multiplex PCR; TCRdb's version includes in-frame clones alone and lacks a portion of them. The data contain some 450,000 clones, approximately 71% of them singletons. What was sequenced was PBMCs. The TCR comes from a woman in her 40s in good health. Some clones in this sample may be carry-over from other donors' samples.

The CDR3 nucleotides are TGTGCCAGCAGTACAGGGGGCTATGGCTACACCTTC. Translation gives CASSTGGYGYTF. This chain joins TRBV27 and TRBJ1-2, with 8 positions matching TRBD1. V lost 5 bases, J lost 4 bases, and 0 bases stayed unmatched. This CDR3 has 12 amino acids. CDR1 MNHEY and CDR2 SMNVEV come from the germline V gene (reference sequence).